The clone carrying this T cell receptor (beta chain) showed up just a few times. The record originates from a study of beta chain features in type 1 diabetes. Donors contributed one heparinised blood draw apiece, averaging roughly 0.12 L. CD4+ cells of the naive, central memory, regulatory and stem cell-like memory types were sorted via CD45RO/CCR7/CD25/CD127/CD95/CD27. The germline V gene has CDR1 SGHTA and CDR2 FQGNSA. This CDR3 region has 13 residues. Between the trimmed V and J ends, which lost 1 base and 3 bases, there was a span of 7 bases. Since all of the isolated RNA was reverse transcribed, expressed TCRB transcripts were what got sequenced. Method: immunoSEQ multiplex PCR; TCRdb's copy keeps in-frame clones and lacks some. The sample gives about 220,000 clones, roughly 10% of which show up once; 1% to 1.5% is in the top ten.

The rearrangement uses TRBV7-2 and TRBJ2-7; unclear D gene. Sequenced material: central memory CD4+ T cells from blood. This receptor was obtained from a man aged 18-30 years in good health. The DNA for the CDR3 is TGTGCCAGCAGCTTAGGGCCAGTCTACGAGCAGTACTTC. This encodes CASSLGPVYEQYF. Full variable domain (outside the CDR3, taken from reference TRBV7-2 and TRBJ2-7): GAGVSQSPSNKVTEKGKDVELRCDPISGHTALYWYRQSLGQGLEFLIYFQGNSAPDKSGLPSDRFSAERTGGSVSTLTIQRTQQEDSAVYLCASSLGPVYEQYFGPGTRLTVT.